These 18 T cell receptor beta chains were all obtained from the same sample, sequenced in a study of T-cell memory formation after mild COVID-19. TCRdb fed the 5' RACE reads into MiXCR, producing one record per CDR3 protein. The repertoire holds 13,000 to 15,000 distinct CDR3 sequences, with about a fifth as singletons. Material: PBMCs or a T cell subset sorted from them (not recorded which). The receptors were sampled from a man aged 18 to 35 who had mild COVID-19 (a few samples of this study predate the infection). Cell type and time point are not known.

In this sample, this clonotype turned up many times. The gene calls are TRBV30 and TRBJ2-2; D gene unclear. Trimming pared 4 bases from V and 0 bases from J, leaving 9 bases between. CDR1 GTSNPN and CDR2 SVGIG come from the germline V gene (reference sequence). This CDR3 comprises 14 residues. CDR3 sequence: CAWNRATNTGELFF. The DNA for the CDR3 is TGTGCCTGGAATAGGGCTACGAACACCGGGGAGCTGTTTTTT.

This clonotype was recorded many times. This sequence joins TRBV9 and TRBJ2-1; TRBD1 might be the D (5 bases). Per germline, CDR1 SGDLS and CDR2 YYNGEE. The CDR3 covers 18 residues. V lost 1 base to trimming and J lost 0 bases, with 17 bases between them. The CDR3 DNA reads TGTGCCAGCAGCGTAAGGGGTTCGACAGACAGCTCCTACAATGAGCAGTTCTTC. This encodes CASSVRGSTDSSYNEQFF.

This clonotype appeared many times. The rearrangement uses TRBV12-3 or TRBV12-4 and TRBJ1-1; 7 bases map to TRBD1. V lost 5 bases and J lost 7; bases outside the gene matches: 10. The CDR3 is 14 residues long. This CDR3 is CASSPMTGTFEAFF. For the CDR3, the DNA is TGTGCCAGCAGTCCGATGACAGGGACCTTTGAAGCTTTCTTT.

This clonotype is judged large. The J gene is TRBJ2-7, the V gene TRBV7-9; 8 nucleotides match TRBD2. CDR1 is SEHNR, CDR2 FQNEAQ, per germline (reference sequence). J was trimmed by 6 bases and V by 5 bases; bases with no gene match: 9. The CDR3 totals 14 residues. This chain's CDR3 is CASSAPAGVGEQYF. For the CDR3, the DNA is TGTGCCAGCAGCGCCCCAGCGGGGGTCGGCGAGCAGTACTTC. Full variable domain (missing parts from reference TRBV7-9 and TRBJ2-7): DTGVSQNPRHKITKRGQNVTFRCDPISEHNRLYWYRQTLGQGPEFLTYFQNEAQLEKSRLLSDRFSAERPKGSFSTLEIQRTEQGDSAMYLCASSAPAGVGEQYFGPGTRLTVT.

This clonotype has a count of ten or more. The gene calls are TRBV9 and TRBJ1-5, with a tentative D call TRBD1 (6 bases). The V gene's germline CDR1 is SGDLS and CDR2 YYNGEE. The germline V and J ends were trimmed by 0 bases and 6 bases, with 31 bases remaining between them. There are 21 residues in the CDR3. CDR3 in amino acids: CASSVDEGLDSPQLIAQPQHF. The DNA of the CDR3 is TGTGCCAGCAGCGTAGATGAGGGGTTGGACAGTCCTCAACTAATAGCTCAGCCCCAGCATTTT.

The sample holds many counts of this clonotype. This rearrangement joins TRBV27 to TRBJ2-5; 9 bases agree with TRBD2. CDR3 length: 18 amino acids. Germline V CDR1 and CDR2: MNHEY, SMNVEV (reference sequence). With V trimmed by 3 bases and J by 0 bases, 11 bases remained unmatched. The CDR3 protein is CASSFGASGVTNQETQYF. The CDR3 DNA is TGTGCCAGCAGTTTCGGGGCTAGCGGGGTGACAAACCAAGAGACCCAGTACTTC.

In its sample, this clonotype was seen many times. The gene calls are TRBV21-1 and TRBJ2-2; the D call TRBD1 from the table was never checked on the DNA. TRBV21-1 represents a pseudogene. The CDR3 is 15 residues long. The CDR3 DNA follows: TGTGCCAGCAGCAAAGAACAGGGAAACACCGGGGAGCTGTTTTTT. It translates to CASSKEQGNTGELFF.

Notes on this clonotype: The junction differs from germline at one of its ends, possibly a read error. This chain uses TRBV12-3 or TRBV12-4 with TRBJ2-1; D possibly matches TRBD1 or TRBD2 (5 bases each). The CDR3 runs to 13 residues. The CDR3 loop reads CASSRGPYTEQFF. In DNA form, the CDR3 reads TGTGCCAGCAGCCGGGGACCCTACACTGAGCAGTTCTTC.

This clonotype was seen many times. The V call is TRBV6-5, the J call TRBJ2-4, with D perhaps matching TRBD2 (6 bases). The V gene's germline CDR1 is MNHEY and CDR2 SVGAGI. Trimming shortened V by 0 bases and J by 0 bases, and 12 bases separated the two germline ends. The CDR3 consists of 17 residues. The CDR3 protein is CASSYSWAGRAKNIQYF. In nucleotides, the CDR3 is TGTGCCAGCAGTTACTCCTGGGCGGGACGAGCCAAAAACATTCAGTACTTC.

In DNA form, the CDR3 reads TGTGCCAGCAGTTTTCTGCGGGGATATGGCTACACCTTC. Translation: CASSFLRGYGYTF. The V and J genes are TRBV27 and TRBJ1-2; D is undetermined. The CDR3 consists of 13 residues. Germline V gene sequence: CDR1 MNHEY, CDR2 SMNVEV (reference sequence). Trimming took 3 bases from V and 5 from J, leaving 10 bases between them.

Ten or more counts support this clonotype. This rearrangement joins TRBV7-2 to TRBJ2-3, with TRBD2 matching over 11 bases. This CDR3 has 14 residues. Per germline, CDR1 SGHTA and CDR2 FQGNSA. With V trimmed by 8 bases and J by 9 bases, 10 bases remained unmatched. CDR3 loop: CASQKGSGGATQYF. The CDR3 DNA is TGTGCCAGCCAGAAGGGTAGCGGGGGGGCAACGCAGTATTTT.

This clonotype was counted many times. The rearrangement links TRBV4-3 to TRBJ2-7; D is unresolved. The CDR3 totals 16 residues. The V and J ends lost 3 bases and 0 bases respectively, with 15 bases between them. Germline V gene lookup returns CDR1 LGHNA and CDR2 YSLEER. CDR3 sequence: CASSHFYTDFSYEQYF. The CDR3 DNA reads TGCGCCAGCAGCCACTTCTACACAGACTTCTCCTACGAGCAGTACTTC.

This clonotype was seen many times. The chain employs TRBV6-5 and TRBJ1-1; D gene ambiguous. Germline V lookup: CDR1 MNHEY, CDR2 SVGAGI. V was clipped by 4 bases and J by 3 bases, with 9 bases between them. There are 13 residues in the CDR3. CDR3 loop: CASSSGWDTEAFF. The CDR3 coding sequence is TGTGCCAGCAGTTCCGGGTGGGACACTGAAGCTTTCTTT.

Ten or more counts support this clonotype. The chain couples TRBV2 to TRBJ2-7, with D uncertain. The CDR3 loop spans 14 amino acids. CDR1 is SNHLY and CDR2 is FYNNEI in the germline V gene. V lost 0 bases and J 2 bases, leaving 8 bases between the germline ends. CDR3 sequence (DNA): TGTGCCAGCAGTGAAGCAATCCACCCCTACGAGCAGTACGTC. Its translation is CASSEAIHPYEQYV.

The J gene is TRBJ2-7, the V gene TRBV10-3; D is unresolved. V gave up 2 bases and J gave up 2 bases, with 13 bases separating them. The V gene's germline CDR1 is ENHRY and CDR2 SYGVKD. This CDR3 spans 15 amino acids. This CDR3 is CAISERAQKTYEQYF. The CDR3 bases are TGTGCCATCAGTGAGCGGGCACAGAAAACCTACGAGCAGTACTTC.

This clonotype came up many times. The rearrangement uses TRBV6-2 or TRBV6-3 and TRBJ1-1, with D uncertain. This CDR3 has 14 residues. The V end lost 2 bases, the J end lost 3 bases, and 10 bases lay between the germline ends. CDR1 is MNHEY, CDR2 SVGEGT, per germline. The CDR3 here is CASSYGLKDTEAFF. In DNA form, the CDR3 reads TGTGCCAGCAGTTACGGGTTGAAGGACACTGAAGCTTTCTTT.

There are many counts of this clonotype. V gene TRBV20-1 combines with J gene TRBJ2-2; TRBD2 aligns across 8 bases. V was clipped by 3 bases and J by 3 bases; unmatched bases: 15. Germline CDR1 reads DFQATT; CDR2 reads SNEGSKA (reference sequence). The CDR3 loop spans 18 amino acids. In DNA, the CDR3 is TGCAGTGCTAGCCCCACTATTCCGGGACTAGGTTACACCGGGGAGCTGTTTTTT. Encoded protein: CSASPTIPGLGYTGELFF.

The chain carries TRBV7-3 and TRBJ2-7; 8 nucleotides line up with TRBD1. CDR3 length: 13 residues. Germline CDR1 SGHTA, CDR2 FQGTGA. V lost 4 bases to trimming and J lost 5 bases; unmatched junction nucleotides: 4. Here the CDR3 DNA reads TGTGCCAGCAGCTGGACAGGGCGGGACGAGCAGTACTTC. Translating it yields CASSWTGRDEQYF. Complete variable domain (other parts from reference TRBV7-3 and TRBJ2-7): GAGVSQTPSNKVTEKGKYVELRCDPISGHTALYWYRQSLGQGPEFLIYFQGTGAADDSGLPNDRFFAVRPEGSVSTLKIQRTERGDSAVYLCASSWTGRDEQYFGPGTRLTVT.